This T cell receptor beta chain is drawn from a study of CD8 T cells in Susac syndrome. J lost 0 bases, V lost 8 bases, and 6 bases had no gene match. Germline CDR1 SNHLY, CDR2 FYNNEI. This CDR3 spans 15 amino acids. With random hexamers, reverse transcription was performed on about 0.5 to 1 ug of RNA. In TCRdb, the immunoSEQ multiplex PCR reads were re-called with MiXCR into one record per CDR3 protein. This sample yields approximately 190,000 distinct CDR3 sequences, of which approximately 95% are seen a single time; 0.075% to 0.1% belongs to the top ten. All included Susac syndrome patients satisfied recently defined diagnostic criteria for definite or probable disease.

The source is a human donor with Susac syndrome. The sample comprised CD4+ T cells from PBMCs. This chain connects TRBV2 to TRBJ2-2, with 7 bases lining up with TRBD1. CDR3 in DNA: TGTGCCAGCGGTCGGGACAGCGCGAACACCGGGGAGCTGTTTTTT. It translates to CASGRDSANTGELFF.